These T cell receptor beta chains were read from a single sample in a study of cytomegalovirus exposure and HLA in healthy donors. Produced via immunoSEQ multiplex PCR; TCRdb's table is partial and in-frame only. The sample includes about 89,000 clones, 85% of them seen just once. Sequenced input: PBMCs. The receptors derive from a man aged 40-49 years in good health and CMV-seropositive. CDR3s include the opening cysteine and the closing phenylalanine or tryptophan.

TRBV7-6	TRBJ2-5	CASSLRGTSREETQYF
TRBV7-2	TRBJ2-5	CASSSRRVETQYF
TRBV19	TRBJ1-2	CASSLGHDYGYTF
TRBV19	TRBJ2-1	CASRKGESYNEQFF
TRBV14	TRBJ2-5	CASSQGLRVQETQYF
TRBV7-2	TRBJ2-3	CASSLIRTSRATTDTQYF
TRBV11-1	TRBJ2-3	CASSAGPKSTDTQYF
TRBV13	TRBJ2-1	CASSPQQEGSFFYEQFF
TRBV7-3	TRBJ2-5	CASSLTGGLAETQYF
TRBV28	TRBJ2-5	CASSYRTGETQYF
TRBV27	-	CASSFWQGRAYEQYF
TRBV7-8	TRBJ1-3	CASSSSDSGNTIYF
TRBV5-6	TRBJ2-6	CASSFGVLSGANVLTF
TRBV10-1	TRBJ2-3	CASSESGTGSDTQYF
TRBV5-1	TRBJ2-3	CASSMGGTRGSTDTQYF
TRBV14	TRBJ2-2	CASSPKNTGELFF
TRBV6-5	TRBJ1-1	CASSFDIWNTEAFF
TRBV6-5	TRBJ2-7	CASSYRTQSSYEQYF
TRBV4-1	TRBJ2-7	CASSFGQGGNEQYF
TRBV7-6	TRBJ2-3	CASSLGVAGGGTDTQYF
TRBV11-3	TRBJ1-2	CASSLGQGVNYGYTF
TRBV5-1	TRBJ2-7	CASSLGGLAVPYEQYF
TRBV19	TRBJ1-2	CASSTPPGTGESHGYTF
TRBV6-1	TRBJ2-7	CASSEANYEQYF
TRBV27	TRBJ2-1	CASSHVPVAGADEQFF
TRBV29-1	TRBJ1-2	CSVTGTVGSFNYGYTF
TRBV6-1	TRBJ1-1	CASTSGNTEAFF